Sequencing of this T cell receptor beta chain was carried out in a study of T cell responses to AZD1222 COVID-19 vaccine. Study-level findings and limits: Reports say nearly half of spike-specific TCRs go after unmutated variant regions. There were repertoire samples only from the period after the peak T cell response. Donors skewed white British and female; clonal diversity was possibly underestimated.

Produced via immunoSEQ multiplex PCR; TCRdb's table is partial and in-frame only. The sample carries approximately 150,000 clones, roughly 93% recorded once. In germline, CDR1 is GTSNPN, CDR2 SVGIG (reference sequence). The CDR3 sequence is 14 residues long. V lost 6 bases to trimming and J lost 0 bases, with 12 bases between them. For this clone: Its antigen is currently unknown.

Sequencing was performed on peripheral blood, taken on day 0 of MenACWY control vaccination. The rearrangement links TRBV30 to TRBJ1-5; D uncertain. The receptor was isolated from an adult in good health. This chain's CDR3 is CACLVANSNQPQHF. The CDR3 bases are TGTGCCTGTTTAGTGGCTAATAGCAATCAGCCCCAGCATTTT. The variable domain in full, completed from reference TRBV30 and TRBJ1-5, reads SQTIHQWPATLVQPVGSPLSLECTVEGTSNPNLYWYRQAAGRGLQLLFYSVGIGQISSEVPQNLSASRPQDRQFILSSKKLLLSDSGFYLCACLVANSNQPQHFGDGTRLSIL.